This T cell receptor beta chain was recovered during a study of T cell responses to AZD1222 COVID-19 vaccine. Overall study context: Recipients boosted at about 4 weeks or about 12 weeks are pooled. Broader study findings: Unmutated variant regions are reportedly the target of nearly half of TCRs that are spike-specific. Most donors were white British, females outnumbered males, and clonal diversity was possibly underestimated. Baseline serostatus was positive in only a handful of AZD1222 recipients.

Regarding this clone: What it binds is unknown.

CDR1 is MDHEN, CDR2 SYDVKM, per germline. The V and J ends lost 4 bases and 5 bases respectively, with 11 bases between them. This CDR3 contains 13 residues. Sequencing was performed with immunoSEQ multiplex PCR; in TCRdb, only in-frame clones are kept and a portion is missing. In the table there are some 150,000 clones, 85% to 95% of which are singletons. The TCR originated in an adult in good health. This chain connects TRBV28 to TRBJ2-5, with unresolved D. Specimen: peripheral blood, collected on day 0 of AZD1222 vaccination. CDR3 protein: CASSYSHTETQYF. The CDR3 nucleotides are TGTGCCAGCAGTTACTCACACACGGAGACCCAGTACTTC.